This T cell receptor beta chain was documented in a study of long-term antiretroviral therapy in people with HIV. About the research overall: The immediate-ART recommendation dates to 2015, and the earliest samples predate it by about a decade. Findings and caveats of the study: ART adherence, viral resistance and therapy changes were not recorded.

Every donor contributed at least one pre-ART and at least two post-ART PBMC samples. Every participant with HIV received treatment in the United States. The run of the v3.0 immunoSEQ assay was at survey level. Libraries were prepared by immunoSEQ multiplex PCR; TCRdb keeps only in-frame clonotypes and omits some of them. The sample shows roughly 10,000 clones, about four fifths of them seen only once. Points on this clone: Its cognate antigen is unknown.

V lost 6 bases, J lost 4 bases, and 4 bases stayed unmatched. There are 14 residues in the CDR3. In germline, CDR1 is SGHTA, CDR2 FQGTGA. The V call is TRBV7-3, the J call TRBJ2-2; TRBD2 matches at 8 bases. This receptor was identified in a man aged 40-49 years with HIV. The sequences come from unsorted PBMCs, collected 1.8 years after starting antiretroviral therapy. This chain's CDR3 is CASRRAGVTGELFF. The CDR3 region has the DNA TGTGCCAGCAGGAGAGCGGGAGTCACCGGGGAGCTGTTTTTT.